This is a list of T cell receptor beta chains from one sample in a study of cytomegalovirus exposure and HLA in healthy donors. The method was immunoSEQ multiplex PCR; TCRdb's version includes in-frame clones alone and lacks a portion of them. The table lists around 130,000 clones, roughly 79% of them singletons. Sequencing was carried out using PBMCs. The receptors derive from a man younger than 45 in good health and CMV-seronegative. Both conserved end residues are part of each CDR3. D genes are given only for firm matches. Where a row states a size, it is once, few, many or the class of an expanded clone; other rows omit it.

CDR3 protein: CASSSDSGGFNYGYTF; CDR3 DNA: TGTGCCAGCAGTTCCGATTCAGGGGGCTTTAACTATGGCTACACCTTC; J gene: TRBJ1-2; clone size: .; CDR3 length: 16; V gene: TRBV13; D gene: TRBD1
CDR3 protein: CASSLGPLGDTEAFF; CDR3 DNA: TGTGCCAGCAGCTTAGGGCCTTTGGGAGACACTGAAGCTTTCTTT; J gene: TRBJ1-1; clone size: .; CDR3 length: 15; V gene: TRBV7-2; D gene: .
CDR3 protein: CASSSPSGGPTRNQETQYF; CDR3 DNA: TGTGCCAGCAGCTCACCTAGCGGGGGTCCCACAAGGAACCAAGAGACCCAGTACTTC; J gene: TRBJ2-5; clone size: once; CDR3 length: 19; V gene: TRBV5-4; D gene: TRBD2
CDR3 protein: CSVGGQGNYEQYF; CDR3 DNA: TGCAGCGTTGGAGGCCAGGGGAACTACGAGCAGTACTTC; J gene: TRBJ2-7; clone size: .; CDR3 length: 13; V gene: TRBV29-1; D gene: .
CDR3 protein: CASSQDPTGASTDTQYF; CDR3 DNA: TGTGCCAGCAGCCAAGACCCGACAGGGGCTAGCACAGATACGCAGTATTTT; J gene: TRBJ2-3; clone size: .; CDR3 length: 17; V gene: TRBV4-2; D gene: TRBD1
CDR3 protein: CASSLGTGSGQPQHF; CDR3 DNA: TGTGCCAGCAGCTTAGGGACAGGGAGTGGTCAGCCCCAGCATTTT; J gene: TRBJ1-5; clone size: few; CDR3 length: 15; V gene: TRBV7-9; D gene: TRBD1
CDR3 protein: CSVSGTSGAYEQYF; CDR3 DNA: TGCAGCGTTTCCGGGACTAGCGGAGCCTACGAGCAGTACTTC; J gene: TRBJ2-7; clone size: once; CDR3 length: 14; V gene: TRBV29-1; D gene: TRBD2
CDR3 protein: CATQPPGQTNEKLFF; CDR3 DNA: TGTGCCACCCAGCCTCCGGGACAAACTAATGAAAAACTGTTTTTT; J gene: TRBJ1-4; clone size: few; CDR3 length: 15; V gene: TRBV2; D gene: .
CDR3 protein: CASSPPSQNYEQYF; CDR3 DNA: TGTGCCAGCAGCCCCCCCAGTCAGAATTACGAGCAGTACTTC; J gene: TRBJ2-7; clone size: .; CDR3 length: 14; V gene: TRBV9; D gene: .
CDR3 protein: CASSEYAGGQETQYF; CDR3 DNA: TGTGCCAGCAGTGAATATGCTGGCGGACAAGAGACCCAGTACTTC; J gene: TRBJ2-5; clone size: .; CDR3 length: 15; V gene: TRBV25-1; D gene: .
CDR3 protein: CASSSRQGAQYF; CDR3 DNA: TGTGCCAGCAGCTCGAGACAAGGCGCGCAGTATTTT; J gene: TRBJ2-3; clone size: .; CDR3 length: 12; V gene: TRBV5-4; D gene: .
CDR3 protein: CASSQIGTVYYGYTF; CDR3 DNA: TGTGCCAGCAGCCAAATCGGGACAGTTTACTATGGCTACACCTTC; J gene: TRBJ1-2; clone size: .; CDR3 length: 15; V gene: TRBV14; D gene: TRBD1
CDR3 protein: CASSLGTGAKNIQYF; CDR3 DNA: TGTGCCAGCAGCTTAGGGACAGGGGCCAAAAACATTCAGTACTTC; J gene: TRBJ2-4; clone size: .; CDR3 length: 15; V gene: TRBV7-9; D gene: TRBD1
CDR3 protein: CASSKTSGDLPGELFF; CDR3 DNA: TGTGCCAGCAGCAAGACTAGCGGGGACCTCCCCGGGGAGCTGTTTTTT; J gene: TRBJ2-2; clone size: .; CDR3 length: 16; V gene: TRBV5-6; D gene: TRBD2
CDR3 protein: CASSYAAGTYNEQFF; CDR3 DNA: TGTGCCAGCAGTTACGCAGCGGGAACCTACAATGAGCAGTTCTTC; J gene: TRBJ2-1; clone size: .; CDR3 length: 15; V gene: TRBV6-5; D gene: TRBD2